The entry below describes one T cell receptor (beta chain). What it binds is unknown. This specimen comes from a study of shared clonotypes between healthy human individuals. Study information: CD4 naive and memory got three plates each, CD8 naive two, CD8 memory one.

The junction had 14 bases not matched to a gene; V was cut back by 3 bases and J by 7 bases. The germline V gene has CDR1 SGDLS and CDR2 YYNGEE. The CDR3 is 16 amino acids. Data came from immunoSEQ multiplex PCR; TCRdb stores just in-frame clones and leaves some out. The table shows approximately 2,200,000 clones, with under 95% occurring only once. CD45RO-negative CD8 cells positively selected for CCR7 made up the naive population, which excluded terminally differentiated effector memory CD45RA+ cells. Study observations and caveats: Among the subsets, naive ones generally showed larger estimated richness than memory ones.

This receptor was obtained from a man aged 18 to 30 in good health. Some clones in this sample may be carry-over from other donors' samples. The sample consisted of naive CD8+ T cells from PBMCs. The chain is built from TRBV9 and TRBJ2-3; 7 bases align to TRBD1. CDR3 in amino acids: CASSAQDRRSVNTQYF. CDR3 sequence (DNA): TGTGCCAGCAGCGCCCAGGACAGGCGGTCGGTTAATACGCAGTATTTT.